This T cell receptor beta chain emerged from a study of cytomegalovirus exposure and HLA in healthy donors. Study-level points and caveats: Some V segments could not be told apart, so they were left out, TRBV6-2 and TRBV6-3 among them. For TCR beta chains, V- and J-gene trimming was later linked to a missense DCLRE1C variant. Most TCR sequences were uncommon, yet certain public TCRs appeared in many donors. The study reported that TCR beta sequences accurately predicted HLA-A and HLA-B alleles in most subjects.

PCR involved 60 Vbeta and 13 Jbeta primers. Libraries were prepared by immunoSEQ multiplex PCR; TCRdb keeps only in-frame clonotypes and omits some of them. Of about 130,000 clones listed, 60% to 75% were seen once; the top ten hold around 1.6%. Germline values: CDR1 SEHNR, CDR2 FQNEAQ (reference sequence). With 5 bases clipped from V and 3 bases from J, the junction kept 6 bases outside the gene matches. The CDR3 runs to 15 residues. Of note for this clone: The antigen is not known.

The chain carries TRBV7-9 and TRBJ1-5; TRBD1 aligns across 8 bases. Sample: PBMCs. This TCR was sampled from a human donor in good health. The CDR3 bases are TGTGCCAGCAGCCGCGGACAGGGCTTCAATCAGCCCCAGCATTTT. Its protein is CASSRGQGFNQPQHF.